A single sample is the source of the 13 T cell receptor beta chains below, sequenced in a study of identical twins' blood T cells. TCRdb re-derived calls from the 5' RACE reads in MiXCR, one entry per CDR3 protein. The sample lists a few hundred thousand distinct CDR3 sequences, roughly 31% occurring once. What was sequenced was PBMCs. The receptors here all came from a woman aged 18 to 55 in good health.

The sample holds a few counts of this clonotype. This chain links TRBV20-1 with TRBJ2-3; D gene unclear. From germline, CDR1 is DFQATT and CDR2 SNEGSKA (reference sequence). The CDR3 has 13 residues. V was pared by 1 base and J by 3 bases, with 8 bases between. Here the CDR3 DNA reads TGCAGTGCTAGAGGGTTGGGGACAGATACGCAGTATTTT. Protein sequence: CSARGLGTDTQYF.

This clonotype was counted once. A much larger clonotype is one base distant, so this may be a read error. The V and J genes are TRBV29-1 and TRBJ2-2, with TRBD2 matching 7 bases. From germline, CDR1 is SQVTM and CDR2 ANQGSEA. The CDR3 totals 12 residues. In DNA, the CDR3 is TGCAGCGGCGGGGGTCCCACCGGGGAGCCGTTTTTT. This sequence encodes CSGGGPTGEPFF.

This chain uses TRBV14 with TRBJ2-7; no definite D call. V lost 1 base and J 3 bases, leaving 7 bases between the germline ends. Germline V lookup: CDR1 SGHDN, CDR2 FVKESK. This CDR3 contains 13 residues. CDR3 sequence reads: CASSQVDGYEQYF. In DNA, the CDR3 is TGTGCCAGCAGCCAAGTGGACGGCTACGAGCAGTACTTC. Full variable domain (remainder filled in from reference TRBV14 and TRBJ2-7): EAGVTQFPSHSVIEKGQTVTLRCDPISGHDNLYWYRRVMGKEIKFLLHFVKESKQDESGMPNNRFLAERTGGTYSTLKVQPAELEDSGVYFCASSQVDGYEQYFGPGTRLTVT.

This chain links TRBV20-1 with TRBJ1-1; D gene ambiguous. CDR1 is DFQATT, CDR2 SNEGSKA, per germline (reference sequence). The CDR3 is 14 residues long. V lost 0 bases and J 3 bases, leaving 11 bases between the germline ends. CDR3 sequence reads: CSARDRGSYTEAFF. CDR3 DNA sequence: TGCAGTGCTAGAGATCGGGGAAGTTACACTGAAGCTTTCTTT.

The chain couples TRBV29-1 to TRBJ1-1, with 7 bases lining up with TRBD1. The V gene end was trimmed by 6 bases and the J gene end by 4 bases; junction bases not matched to a gene: 11. Germline V gene lookup returns CDR1 SQVTM and CDR2 ANQGSEA. CDR3 length: 14 amino acids. DNA of the CDR3: TGCAGCGTAAAGAGACAGGGTATCAGCACTGAAGCTTTCTTT. Protein: CSVKRQGISTEAFF.

There are a few counts of this clonotype. The chain combines TRBV5-6 with TRBJ1-1; D ambiguous. CDR1 and CDR2 (germline): SGHDT, YYEEEE. The V gene lost 0 bases and the J gene lost 5 bases, with 11 bases spanning the gap. The CDR3 is 14 amino acids. CDR3 nucleotide sequence: TGTGCCAGCAGCTTGGGGCGGAGGATGACTGAAGCTTTCTTT. It translates to CASSLGRRMTEAFF.

The genes are TRBV20-1 and TRBJ1-1, with D hard to call. Trimming took 6 bases from V and 4 from J, leaving 15 bases between them. CDR3 length equals 13 residues. Germline V lookup: CDR1 DFQATT, CDR2 SNEGSKA (reference sequence). The CDR3 sequence is CSAPQLEGTEAFF. The CDR3 region has the DNA TGCAGTGCCCCGCAACTGGAGGGCACTGAAGCTTTCTTT.

The chain recombines TRBV7-9 with TRBJ1-1; D is ambiguous. V was trimmed by 4 bases and J by 11 bases, leaving 11 bases between them. The germline V gene has CDR1 SEHNR and CDR2 FQNEAQ (reference sequence). The CDR3 contains 11 residues. As DNA, the CDR3 is TGTGCCAGCAGCTCCACATCAGCGGCTTTCTTT. Its translation is CASSSTSAAFF.

The J gene is TRBJ2-3, the V gene TRBV11-2, with unresolved D. Per germline, CDR1 SGHAT and CDR2 FQNNGV. This CDR3 contains 15 residues. V gave up 5 bases and J gave up 0 bases, with 12 bases separating them. The CDR3 bases are TGTGCCAGCAGCCTCCCGGCCGCGAGCACAGATACGCAGTATTTT. As protein: CASSLPAASTDTQYF.

In its sample, this clonotype was seen a few times. This chain uses TRBV20-1 with TRBJ2-5, with D unclear. Germline lookup yields CDR1 DFQATT and CDR2 SNEGSKA (reference sequence). The V and J ends lost 1 base and 5 bases respectively, with 14 bases between them. The length of the CDR3 is 14 residues. CDR3 in amino acids: CSARADITGETQYF. Written as DNA, the CDR3 is TGCAGTGCTAGAGCCGACATTACCGGGGAGACCCAGTACTTC.

The rearrangement joins TRBV6-2 or TRBV6-3 to TRBJ2-3; 10 bases map to TRBD2. The ends lost 5 bases at V and 4 bases at J; junction bases unmatched: 9. The CDR3 has 16 residues. CDR1 and CDR2 from the germline V gene are MNHEY and SVGEGT. Here the CDR3 reads CASSPMSGRAPDTQYF. CDR3 coding DNA: TGTGCCAGCAGTCCGATGAGCGGGAGGGCCCCAGATACGCAGTATTTT.

This chain joins TRBV20-1 and TRBJ1-5; D is ambiguous. The CDR3 is made up of 13 amino acids. With 6 bases removed from V and 4 bases from J, the gap between germline ends came to 13 bases. Per germline, CDR1 DFQATT and CDR2 SNEGSKA (reference sequence). CDR3 amino acids: CSAAEDRNQPQHF. The CDR3 DNA reads TGCAGTGCCGCTGAAGACCGAAATCAGCCCCAGCATTTT.

Turning to this clonotype: The junction does not match germline at one end; this may be a read error. This sequence joins TRBV29-1 and TRBJ1-1; D is undetermined. The CDR3 consists of 14 residues. Per the germline V gene, CDR1 is SQVTM and CDR2 is ANQGSEA. CDR3 DNA sequence: TGCAGCGTTGAAGAACGCGGGCTGAAAACTGAAGCTTTCTTT. Amino acids: CSVEERGLKTEAFF.